This T cell receptor beta chain appears in the sequencing data of a study of Tregs in tolerant kidney transplant recipients (dated by TCRdb to about 2019). Concerning the study at large: TCRbeta sequencing was used in the study to identify donor-specific regulatory T cells before combined kidney and bone marrow transplantation, and the identified cells were then tracked after transplant. What the authors observed across the whole study: Biological reproducibility was not directly addressed, though technical replication error appeared minimal. Donor-specific Treg expansion was found to exceed global Treg expansion in tolerant patients, suggesting antigen-driven rather than nonspecific expansion. Because only a small number of patients were included, the study had limitations, and the results will need to be validated in larger populations as well as under other immunosuppression protocols. The most biologically relevant and donor-specific TCRbeta repertoire appeared to be identified by expanding Tregs with activated donor B cells. PCR primers changed over time for some patients, so nucleotide-level comparison across those patients' samples was not possible.

Transplants used related donors with nonmyeloablative bone marrow transplantation; mixed chimerism was transient in the human trials. Thawed PBMCs were FACS-sorted into unstimulated Tregs (CD4+CD25+CD127-), CD4+ non-Tregs (CD4+CD25-), CD4 cells and CD8 cells. The patients were a handful of recipients of combined kidney and bone marrow transplants from the ITN036ST trial, and samples were available only for these trial subjects. Healthy control blood was processed by Ficoll density gradient to PBMCs and cryopreserved; patient PBMCs were collected before and after transplant. Genomic DNA was extracted from sorted cells with the QIAGEN DNeasy Blood and Tissue Kit for TCRbeta CDR3 sequencing. High-throughput TCRbeta CDR3 sequencing, which included PCR amplification with bias correction and internal controls, was done commercially through immunoSEQ. The original methods were these. Unique productive TCRbeta sequences were defined by CDR3 nucleotide sequence where primers matched, otherwise by CDR3 amino acid sequence with Vbeta and Jbeta genes. To correct for sorting error, sequences found in more than one sorted population at a frequency ratio of 2:1 or less were discarded, and the remaining shared sequences were assigned to the population with the higher frequency. Donor-reactive sequences were defined as at least 5-fold expanded in CFSE-low cells versus unstimulated cells, with frequency of at least 0.01% in CFSE-low cells. Jensen-Shannon divergence, calculated on the top 100 TCRbeta sequences ranked by frequency, was used to quantify repertoire divergence. For samples with multiple sequencing runs, sorting error was corrected separately for each run before the runs were pooled. This is the immuneACCESS table as TCRdb keeps it, with only in-frame sequences that have V and J called. A part of the clones is gone; compared with another copy, unresolved V genes explain less than half, and the rest is unexplained. Clonal size and the V and J genes are those of that table, whereas D and trimming came from the DNA. For this sample there are tens of thousands of clones; under 95% appear just once. More than 1.5% of the sample comes from the top ten.

About this clone: Its antigen has not been determined. No clone much larger than this one lies a single base away; base qualities are absent.

The sequence was collected from a human patient who received a combined kidney and bone marrow transplant. Once a transplant has taken place, some T cells may be donor derived. Here the sequenced sample was CD4+ T cells from blood (PBMCs), taken 12 months after the transplant.

In nucleotides, the sequence is TGCGCCAGCAGCCGCGGGACTAGCGGGGGACACAATGAGCAGTTCTTC. Its protein is CASSRGTSGGHNEQFF. The rearranged chain carries TRBV5-1 and TRBJ2-1, with 14 junctional bases fitting TRBD2. The CDR3 measures 16 amino acids from cysteine to phenylalanine. Only the CDR3 part of the read is kept: 48 bases, read in frame from the first base. Based on the germline V gene, the CDR1 and CDR2 sequences are SGHRS and YFSETQ. Here V drops 4 bases and J drops 5 bases, and the junction holds 5 bases not matched to any gene.